This entry describes one T cell receptor beta chain. The antigen remains undetermined. The same CDR3 arises from other DNA sequences in this sample as well. Cells were stimulated with overlapping HIV-1 Gag 15-mer peptides. Sorting of responding CD4+ T cells relied on upregulated CD40 ligand together with CD69. The sample comes from a study of persistence of HIV-infected CD4 T cells. Study-level results: TCR oligoclonality correlated with proviral oligoclonality in the same sorted populations.

The immunoSEQ assay was version 4, run in survey mode. Method: immunoSEQ multiplex PCR; TCRdb's copy keeps in-frame clones and lacks some. The sample consists of some 13,000 clones, about three fifths of them appearing once. Germline CDR1 is SGHTA and CDR2 is FQGNSA. CDR3 length: 15 amino acids. J was trimmed by 8 bases and V by 5 bases; bases with no gene match: 10. This material consisted of CD4+ T cells sorted from PBMCs after approximately 19-hour stimulation, taken from a patient who received antiretroviral therapy. This receptor was taken from an adult man with HIV who was CMV-seropositive. This chain connects TRBV7-2 to TRBJ1-4; 8 nucleotides agree with TRBD1. The CDR3 protein is CASSPRTGKGEKLFF. As DNA, the CDR3 is TGTGCCAGCAGCCCCCGGACAGGGAAGGGGGAAAAACTGTTTTTT.